The 28 T cell receptor beta chains presented below share a single source sample, sequenced in a study of graft-versus-host responses after intestinal transplantation. Method: immunoSEQ multiplex PCR; TCRdb's copy keeps in-frame clones and lacks some. Found here are approximately 79,000 clones, roughly four fifths of them singletons; the top ten hold around 0.83%. Their antigen targets remain unknown. The sample here was unstimulated CD4+ T cells sorted from spleen or lymph node cells, taken before intestinal transplant. These receptors all stem from a human donor who received an intestinal transplant.

This clone showed up just a few times. The chain has TRBV6-6 and TRBJ2-1; tentatively, D is TRBD2 (6 bases). V lost 2 bases and J 8 bases, leaving 13 bases between the germline ends. The CDR3 totals 14 residues. Germline CDR1 reads MNHNY; CDR2 reads SVGAGI (reference sequence). The CDR3 DNA reads as TGTGCCAGCAGTTACGGGTTCGGGAGCGATGAGCAGTTCTTC. It is translated as CASSYGFGSDEQFF.

This clone has only a few counts. The rearrangement joins TRBV6-4 to TRBJ2-7; D unclear. The V and J ends lost 1 base and 3 bases respectively, with 7 bases between them. The V gene's germline CDR1 is MRHNA and CDR2 SNTAGT. The CDR3 has 13 amino acids. The CDR3 protein is CASSDCEHYEQYF. DNA for the CDR3: TGTGCCAGCAGTGACTGTGAACACTACGAGCAGTACTTC.

For the CDR3, the DNA is TGTGCCAGCAGCCATGACAGGTTGAACACTGAAGCTTTCTTT. Translated, it gives CASSHDRLNTEAFF. The chain links TRBV7-2 to TRBJ1-1; weak D call: TRBD1 (6 bases). Germline V gives CDR1 SGHTA, CDR2 FQGNSA. The CDR3 spans 14 residues. V dropped 5 bases and J dropped 0 bases, with 10 bases sitting between them.

Of note for this clone: The junction does not match germline at one end; this may be a read error. The chain has TRBV4-2 and TRBJ2-5; 8 positions agree with TRBD2. The CDR3 loop spans 15 amino acids. The germline CDR1 and CDR2 sequences are LGHNA and YNFKEQ. CDR3 in amino acids: CASGQGAGAEETQYF. CDR3 sequence (DNA): TGTGCCAGCGGCCAGGGAGCGGGGGCGGAAGAGACCCAGTACTTC.

The chain combines TRBV2 with TRBJ2-1, with 8 bases fitting TRBD2. Unmatched junction bases numbered 11, after V lost 6 bases and J lost 7 bases. Germline-derived CDR1 and CDR2 are SNHLY and FYNNEI. The CDR3 spans 15 residues. CDR3 DNA sequence: TGTGCCAGCAGCCCCCGACTAGCGATTTTTAATGAGCAGTTCTTC. This sequence encodes CASSPRLAIFNEQFF.

V and J are TRBV18 and TRBJ2-7; D uncertain. V was shortened by 6 bases and J by 3 bases, with 12 bases between the two germline ends. The CDR3 length is 13 residues. The V gene's germline CDR1 is KGHSH and CDR2 LQKENI. This chain's CDR3 is CASSVSGSYEQYF. The CDR3 DNA is TGTGCCAGCTCCGTCTCTGGCAGCTACGAGCAGTACTTC.

CDR3 DNA sequence: TGTGCCAGCAGGGGGGGTAACCGCACTGAAGCTTTCTTT. It yields the protein CASRGGNRTEAFF. The rearrangement uses TRBV4-2 and TRBJ1-1; tentatively, D is TRBD1 (5 bases). This CDR3 has 13 amino acids. V lost 6 bases to trimming and J lost 4 bases, with 12 bases between them. CDR1 LGHNA and CDR2 YNFKEQ come from the germline V gene.

This clone appeared once. This chain links TRBV7-2 with TRBJ2-3; TRBD2 matches at 7 bases. The V gene end was trimmed by 6 bases and the J gene end by 0 bases; junction bases not matched to a gene: 3. This CDR3 has 14 amino acids. Germline V gene lookup returns CDR1 SGHTA and CDR2 FQGNSA. CDR3 coding DNA: TGTGCCAGCAGGCTAGCGGAAAGCACAGATACGCAGTATTTT. Encoded protein: CASRLAESTDTQYF.

The sample holds one count of this clone. The rearrangement links TRBV4-1 to TRBJ2-5, with D perhaps matching TRBD2 (7 bases). Germline V gives CDR1 MGHRA, CDR2 YSYEKL. Trimming left V 1 base short and J 5 bases short, with 17 bases between. The length of the CDR3 is 16 residues. The CDR3 DNA follows: TGCGCCAGCAGCCAAGTATTAGGGGGGGCCGGTGAGACCCAGTACTTC. Translating gives CASSQVLGGAGETQYF.

There are a few counts of this clone. The conserved closing phenylalanine or tryptophan is absent in this CDR3, likely reflecting a read error. The limits of the CDR3 on the DNA are not certain, so only TCRdb's listed CDR3 is given. V is TRBV7-8 and J is TRBJ2-7; no check of the table's D call, TRBD2, against the DNA was made. The CDR3 comprises 10 residues, both ends counted. CDR1 and CDR2 (germline): SGHVS, FQNEAQ. The CDR3 sequence is CASSLRSHLE.

This sequence joins TRBV5-4 and TRBJ1-2; unclear D gene. The V end was cut by 0 bases, the J end by 1 base, with 7 bases between. Germline V gene data show CDR1 as SGHNT and CDR2 as YYREEE (reference sequence). CDR3 length: 14 amino acids. The CDR3 coding sequence is TGTGCCAGCAGCTTGGACAGTAATAACTATGGCTACACCTTC. Translating it yields CASSLDSNNYGYTF.

In its sample, this clone was seen a few times. A read error may produce the germline difference seen at one junction end. The rearrangement joins TRBV11-2 to TRBJ1-1; 7 bases fit TRBD1. This CDR3 is built from 13 residues. The germline gives CDR1 SGHAT, CDR2 FQNNGV. Written as DNA, the CDR3 is TGTGCCAGCAGCTTAACGGCCGCGGGACAGACATTTTTC. Translating it yields CASSLTAAGQTFF. The whole variable domain, filled in from reference TRBV11-2 and TRBJ1-1, reads EAGVAQSPRYKIIEKRQSVAFWCNPISGHATLYWYQQILGQGPKLLIQFQNNGVVDDSQLPKDRFSAERLKGVDSTLKIQPAKLEDSAVYLCASSLTAAGQTFFGQGTRLTVV.

This chain connects TRBV6-6 to TRBJ2-3; a possible D gene is TRBD2 (5 bases). The CDR3 covers 15 residues. V was trimmed by 6 bases and J by 2 bases, leaving 15 bases between them. Germline CDR1 reads MNHNY; CDR2 reads SVGAGI (reference sequence). The CDR3 protein is CASRKPTGLTDTQYF. The CDR3 DNA reads TGTGCCAGCAGGAAACCGACCGGACTCACAGATACGCAGTATTTT.

This chain links TRBV6-1 with TRBJ1-4; possibly TRBD1 for D (5 bases). Germline V lookup: CDR1 MNHNS, CDR2 SASEGT. There are 15 residues in the CDR3. The ends were cut back, 5 bases at V and 1 base at J, with 11 bases in the middle. CDR3 protein: CASSSPRETNEKLFF. The CDR3 nucleotides are TGTGCCAGCAGTTCCCCCAGGGAAACTAATGAAAAACTGTTTTTT.

In this sample, this clone turned up a few times. The chain couples TRBV6-5 to TRBJ2-7; tentative D call: TRBD1 (5 bases). CDR1 and CDR2 (germline): MNHEY, SVGAGI. This CDR3 region has 14 residues. Trimming pared 3 bases from V and 5 bases from J, leaving 14 bases between. This CDR3 reads CASSYATVTHEQYF. DNA of the CDR3: TGTGCCAGCAGTTATGCGACAGTTACGCACGAGCAGTACTTC.

The chain joins TRBV28 to TRBJ2-1; a weak D match, TRBD2 (6 bases). V was cut by 5 bases and J by 2 bases, with 13 bases left in between. The CDR3 has 15 amino acids. Germline CDR1 reads MDHEN; CDR2 reads SYDVKM. CDR3 residues: CASSNSGGAYNEQFF. In nucleotides, the CDR3 is TGTGCCAGCAGTAATAGCGGAGGGGCCTACAATGAGCAGTTCTTC. Looking up the rest from reference TRBV28 and TRBJ2-1 gives the full variable domain: DVKVTQSSRYLVKRTGEKVFLECVQDMDHENMFWYRQDPGLGLRLIYFSYDVKMKEKGDIPEGYSVSREKKERFSLILESASTNQTSMYLCASSNSGGAYNEQFFGPGTRLTVL.

This rearrangement joins TRBV5-6 to TRBJ1-3; D gene unclear. The CDR3 contains 14 residues. CDR1 and CDR2 (germline): SGHDT, YYEEEE. V lost 2 bases, J lost 4 bases, and 10 bases lay in between. CDR3 bases: TGTGCCAGCAGCTTTCCAGTCTCCGGAAACACCATATATTTT. This codes for CASSFPVSGNTIYF.

CDR3 region: CASSVDWYNEQFF. The DNA for the CDR3 is TGTGCCAGCAGCGTCGACTGGTACAATGAGCAGTTCTTC. This sequence joins TRBV7-2 and TRBJ2-1; D remains unclear. CDR1 is SGHTA and CDR2 is FQGNSA in the germline V gene. Between the trimmed V and J ends, which lost 5 bases and 4 bases, there was a span of 9 bases. CDR3 length: 13 residues.

The rearrangement joins TRBV7-2 to TRBJ2-5, with 10 nucleotides matching TRBD1. CDR1 is SGHTA, CDR2 FQGNSA, per germline. The CDR3 loop spans 15 amino acids. The V gene end was trimmed by 6 bases and the J gene end by 4 bases; junction bases not matched to a gene: 8. CDR3: CASSSTGGLGETQYF. As DNA, the CDR3 is TGTGCCAGCAGTTCGACAGGGGGCTTGGGAGAGACCCAGTACTTC.

V usage is TRBV5-6 and J usage is TRBJ2-3; 8 bases map to TRBD1. CDR3 length: 16 residues. The germline V gene encodes CDR1 SGHDT and CDR2 YYEEEE. The ends lost 4 bases at V and 2 bases at J; junction bases unmatched: 9. CDR3 nucleotide sequence: TGTGCCAGCAGCCCTCAGTCAGGGGGCGCCACAGATACGCAGTATTTT. It encodes CASSPQSGGATDTQYF.

The rearrangement uses TRBV6-1 and TRBJ1-2, with D uncertain. CDR3 length: 14 residues. Germline loops: CDR1 MNHNS, CDR2 SASEGT. V lost 4 bases and J 2 bases, leaving 11 bases between the germline ends. CDR3 loop: CASSVAGRNYGYTF. Here the CDR3 DNA reads TGTGCCAGCAGTGTGGCGGGGAGGAACTATGGCTACACCTTC.

The genes are TRBV28 and TRBJ1-4; tentative D call: TRBD1 (5 bases). Germline assignment: CDR1 MDHEN and CDR2 SYDVKM. V was clipped by 3 bases and J by 8 bases, with 22 bases between them. The CDR3 is made up of 17 amino acids. The CDR3 DNA follows: TGTGCCAGCAGTTTTTTTTCCCTCGACAGACATAGGGAAAAACTGTTTTTT. Translating it yields CASSFFSLDRHREKLFF. Using reference TRBV28 and TRBJ1-4 for the parts outside the CDR3, the full variable domain is DVKVTQSSRYLVKRTGEKVFLECVQDMDHENMFWYRQDPGLGLRLIYFSYDVKMKEKGDIPEGYSVSREKKERFSLILESASTNQTSMYLCASSFFSLDRHREKLFFGSGTQLSVL.

This clone was counted a few times. V and J are TRBV4-2 and TRBJ2-7, with TRBD2 matching 8 bases. The ends lost 4 bases at V and 0 bases at J; junction bases unmatched: 8. The germline V gene encodes CDR1 LGHNA and CDR2 YNFKEQ. CDR3 length equals 16 residues. The CDR3 sequence: CASSLVGGASSYEQYF. CDR3 coding DNA: TGTGCCAGCAGCCTTGTCGGGGGGGCTTCCTCCTACGAGCAGTACTTC.

The chain joins TRBV7-2 to TRBJ2-3; D is ambiguous. From germline, CDR1 is SGHTA and CDR2 FQGNSA. The V end was cut by 5 bases, the J end by 6 bases, with 9 bases between. The CDR3 runs 12 residues. CDR3 sequence (DNA): TGTGCCAGCAGCCCCCGGTTGGATACGCAGTATTTT. Its protein is CASSPRLDTQYF.

This chain connects TRBV28 to TRBJ1-2, with D possibly being TRBD1 (6 bases). V gave up 0 bases and J gave up 7 bases, with 15 bases separating them. The germline V gene has CDR1 MDHEN and CDR2 SYDVKM. The CDR3 covers 15 residues. CDR3 in amino acids: CASSLWGAGGSGYTF. The CDR3, as DNA: TGTGCCAGCAGTTTATGGGGGGCGGGGGGTAGTGGCTACACCTTC.

This chain connects TRBV5-1 to TRBJ2-1, with TRBD1 matching over 11 bases. CDR1 is SGHRS and CDR2 is YFSETQ in the germline V gene. V shed 1 base, J shed 4 bases, and the junction held 1 base outside the gene matches. This CDR3 has 15 residues. The CDR3 nucleotides are TGCGCCAGCAGCTTGAGGGACAGGGGGTACAATGAGCAGTTCTTC. Translating gives CASSLRDRGYNEQFF.

This chain joins TRBV2 and TRBJ1-1; 7 bases fit TRBD1. Germline assignment: CDR1 SNHLY and CDR2 FYNNEI. Trimming at V came to 5 bases and at J to 4 bases, leaving 10 bases not matched to a gene. This CDR3 contains 15 residues. The DNA of the CDR3 is TGTGCCAGCAGTCAGGACAGGACGACCTCCACTGAAGCTTTCTTT. It encodes CASSQDRTTSTEAFF.

This clone is a singleton in its sample. This chain uses TRBV11-3 with TRBJ1-1; a possible D gene is TRBD1 (5 bases). Germline V gene data show CDR1 as SGHNT and CDR2 as YENEEA. Trimming took 6 bases from V and 4 from J, leaving 12 bases between them. The CDR3 runs 13 residues. CDR3 nucleotide sequence: TGTGCCAGCAGGTCAGACAGAAGCACTGAAGCTTTCTTT. Translating gives CASRSDRSTEAFF.